Listed here are 32 T cell receptor beta chains from one sample, sequenced in a study of a mutant IDH1 vaccine in newly diagnosed glioma. For these TCRs, the target antigens are not known. Time point noted: week 5, during vaccination. In every dose of vaccine, 300 ug of mutant IDH1 20-mer peptide was given alongside topical imiquimod. Sequenced by immunoSEQ multiplex PCR; TCRdb stores in-frame clones only, minus some. The profile shows 30,000 to 40,000 clones, 80% to 90% of them singletons. Here the sequenced sample was PBMCs, taken from a glioma patient whose treatment included an IDH1 peptide vaccine. The receptors were sampled from a man aged 50-60 years with glioma.

The chain carries TRBV6-5 and TRBJ2-1, with TRBD2 identical over 11 bases. The CDR3 has 15 amino acids. The J segment lost 7 bases and the V segment lost 2 bases, leaving 4 bases of the junction unmatched. Per the germline V gene, CDR1 is MNHEY and CDR2 is SVGAGI. The CDR3 reads CASSYVLAGGNEQFF. The DNA for the CDR3 is TGTGCCAGCAGTTACGTCCTAGCGGGAGGTAATGAGCAGTTCTTC.

The V call is TRBV6-6, the J call TRBJ1-6; D is ambiguous. Trimming removed 6 bases at V and 14 bases at J, with 23 bases between. The CDR3 has 15 amino acids. Germline lookup yields CDR1 MNHNY and CDR2 SVGAGI (reference sequence). CDR3 region: CASSPEESRVITLHF. Written as DNA, the CDR3 is TGTGCCAGCAGCCCCGAGGAGAGCCGTGTAATTACCCTCCACTTT.

By share of the sample, this clone is medium-sized. The chain employs TRBV11-1 and TRBJ1-5; no clear D gene. V lost 2 bases to trimming and J lost 5 bases, with 7 bases between them. CDR1 is SGHAT, CDR2 FQDESV, per germline (reference sequence). The CDR3 totals 13 residues. CDR3 in amino acids: CASSLNNDQPQHF. DNA for the CDR3: TGTGCCAGCAGCTTAAACAACGATCAGCCCCAGCATTTT.

The V gene is TRBV9, the J gene TRBJ2-6, with TRBD1 identical over 9 bases. Germline values: CDR1 SGDLS, CDR2 YYNGEE. V lost 4 bases and J lost 1; bases outside the gene matches: 3. The CDR3 totals 16 residues. The CDR3 sequence: CASSKGQGSGANVLTF. As DNA, the CDR3 is TGTGCCAGCAGCAAAGGACAGGGGTCTGGGGCCAACGTCCTGACTTTC.

This clone was counted a few times. This sequence joins TRBV4-3 and TRBJ1-5, with D possibly being TRBD1 (6 bases). CDR1 LGHNA and CDR2 YSLEER come from the germline V gene. The CDR3 sequence is 13 residues long. The germline V and J ends were trimmed by 0 bases and 6 bases, with 6 bases remaining between them. The CDR3 DNA sequence: TGCGCCAGCAGCCAAGACAGGGGTCAGCCCCAGCATTTT. Its protein is CASSQDRGQPQHF.

J is TRBJ1-1 and V is TRBV19; D gene ambiguous. This CDR3 has 14 amino acids. V dropped 3 bases and J dropped 1 base, with 9 bases sitting between them. Germline values: CDR1 LNHDA, CDR2 SQIVND (reference sequence). CDR3 in DNA: TGTGCCAGTAGTATTCCGGCGAGGAACACTGAAGCTTTCTTT. Amino acid sequence: CASSIPARNTEAFF.

This chain connects TRBV5-1 to TRBJ2-5; D remains ambiguous. The CDR3 is 15 residues long. The V gene's germline CDR1 is SGHRS and CDR2 YFSETQ. Trimming pared 2 bases from V and 7 bases from J, leaving 18 bases between. The DNA for the CDR3 is TGCGCCAGCAGCTTTGAGGACCCATCGAGCCGGACCCAGTACTTC. Translating it yields CASSFEDPSSRTQYF.

The rearrangement joins TRBV7-9 to TRBJ2-5; D possibly corresponds to TRBD2 (7 bases). The germline CDR1 and CDR2 sequences are SEHNR and FQNEAQ (reference sequence). This CDR3 is 15 amino acids long. V lost 5 bases and J lost 4, with 17 bases in between. The CDR3 coding sequence is TGTGCCAGCAGCCCTAGCGTCGGGGGGCGAGAGACCCAGTACTTC. Amino acid sequence: CASSPSVGGRETQYF.

The genes are TRBV7-8 and TRBJ2-2, with D perhaps matching TRBD2 (6 bases). CDR1 and CDR2 from the germline V gene are SGHVS and FQNEAQ. This CDR3 contains 16 residues. V was clipped by 5 bases and J by 10 bases, with 23 bases between them. The CDR3 coding sequence is TGTGCCAGCAGCGATCAACCGGGACTTTTGTTCGTGGAGCTGTTTTTT. Amino acids: CASSDQPGLLFVELFF.

The CDR3 spells CASRPLNEQFF. The DNA for the CDR3 is TGTGCCAGCAGGCCCCTAAATGAGCAGTTCTTC. The chain joins TRBV5-8 to TRBJ2-1; D ambiguous. V was cut by 5 bases and J by 7 bases, with 7 bases left in between. Germline V gene lookup returns CDR1 SGHTS and CDR2 YDEGEE. The CDR3 loop spans 11 amino acids.

V and J are TRBV5-6 and TRBJ2-7, with TRBD1 matching 9 bases. V lost 4 bases, J lost 11 bases, and 4 bases stayed unmatched. The length of the CDR3 is 11 residues. Germline V CDR1 and CDR2: SGHDT, YYEEEE. The CDR3 DNA is TGTGCCAGCAGCCTGGGACAGGGCGAGTACTTC. Protein: CASSLGQGEYF.

This chain uses TRBV5-6 with TRBJ2-1; TRBD2 matches at 8 bases. The CDR3 is made up of 15 amino acids. Germline V gene sequence: CDR1 SGHDT, CDR2 YYEEEE. V lost 1 base to trimming and J lost 2 bases; unmatched junction nucleotides: 2. The CDR3 reads CASSLLLAAYNEQFF. Written as DNA, the CDR3 is TGTGCCAGCAGCTTGCTACTAGCGGCCTACAATGAGCAGTTCTTC. Together with reference TRBV5-6 and TRBJ2-1, the CDR3 gives the full variable domain: DAGVTQSPTHLIKTRGQQVTLRCSPKSGHDTVSWYQQALGQGPQFIFQYYEEEERQRGNFPDRFSGHQFPNYSSELNVNALLLGDSALYLCASSLLLAAYNEQFFGPGTRLTVL.

This clone was detected only once. The chain links TRBV27 to TRBJ2-2; 7 bases are shared with TRBD1. CDR3 length: 16 residues. Germline CDR1 and CDR2: MNHEY and SMNVEV (reference sequence). J was trimmed by 4 bases and V by 4 bases; bases with no gene match: 9. DNA for the CDR3: TGTGCCAGCAGTTCCCGACAGGGCGTCCGCACCGGGGAGCTGTTTTTT. Translated, it gives CASSSRQGVRTGELFF.

In its sample, this clone was seen once. The chain has TRBV10-1 and TRBJ1-6, with D hard to call. Between the trimmed V and J ends, which lost 7 bases and 5 bases, there was a span of 12 bases. Germline-derived CDR1 and CDR2 are WNHNN and SYGVQD (reference sequence). This CDR3 region has 14 residues. CDR3 in DNA: TGCGCCAGCACCCCGGGCAGAAATAATTCACCCCTCCACTTT. Protein sequence: CASTPGRNNSPLHF.

This CDR3 reads CASSLSRGFGSSYEQYF. The DNA for the CDR3 is TGTGCCAGCAGTTTATCCCGGGGGTTCGGGAGCTCCTACGAGCAGTACTTC. The chain is built from TRBV27 and TRBJ2-7; the D gene is possibly TRBD2 (6 bases). Trimming cost V 0 bases and J 0 bases, with 15 bases left between them. The CDR3 length is 17 residues. Germline assignment: CDR1 MNHEY and CDR2 SMNVEV (reference sequence).

The chain is built from TRBV16 and TRBJ2-6; no clear D. Germline loops: CDR1 KGHSY, CDR2 FQNENV. This CDR3 is built from 16 residues. The V end lost 3 bases, the J end lost 0 bases, and 9 bases lay between the germline ends. The CDR3 protein is CASSHQVFSGANVLTF. In DNA, the CDR3 is TGTGCCAGCAGCCACCAGGTTTTCTCTGGGGCCAACGTCCTGACTTTC.

This chain uses TRBV2 with TRBJ1-4; perhaps TRBD1 as D (5 bases). This CDR3 has 15 amino acids. The germline gives CDR1 SNHLY, CDR2 FYNNEI. V was pared by 2 bases and J by 4 bases, with 11 bases between. The CDR3 bases are TGTGCCAGCAGTGAATTGGGGGGAGGTAATGAAAAACTGTTTTTT. It is translated as CASSELGGGNEKLFF.

The chain recombines TRBV27 with TRBJ1-1, with a weak D call TRBD1 (5 bases). CDR1 and CDR2 from the germline V gene are MNHEY and SMNVEV (reference sequence). V dropped 2 bases and J dropped 1 base, with 11 bases sitting between them. This CDR3 spans 15 amino acids. The CDR3 here is CASSLKGLKNTEAFF. CDR3 sequence (DNA): TGTGCCAGCAGTTTAAAGGGGCTAAAGAACACTGAAGCTTTCTTT.

The chain carries TRBV9 and TRBJ2-3; D is undetermined. This CDR3 has 17 residues. V was shortened by 4 bases and J by 0 bases, with 18 bases between the two germline ends. Germline values: CDR1 SGDLS, CDR2 YYNGEE. The CDR3 spells CASSPRPQLTSTDTQYF. CDR3 bases: TGTGCCAGCAGCCCCCGACCACAGCTAACTAGCACAGATACGCAGTATTTT.

J is TRBJ1-1 and V is TRBV28; no reliable D call. The CDR3 runs 12 residues. Germline CDR1 and CDR2: MDHEN and SYDVKM. V was cut by 4 bases and J by 11 bases, with 14 bases left in between. The CDR3 sequence is CASSSPTVAAFF. In nucleotides, the CDR3 is TGTGCCAGCAGTTCACCAACAGTCGCCGCTTTCTTT.

The count of this clone is one. The chain recombines TRBV5-1 with TRBJ1-4; unclear D gene. Trimming cost V 0 bases and J 3 bases, with 12 bases left between them. The CDR3 sequence is 16 residues long. Per germline, CDR1 SGHRS and CDR2 YFSETQ. The chain's CDR3 is CASSLAIGRANEKLFF. Written as DNA, the CDR3 is TGCGCCAGCAGCTTGGCTATAGGGCGAGCTAATGAAAAACTGTTTTTT.

This clone turned up a few times. The same CDR3 is also encoded by other DNA sequences in this sample. The gene calls are TRBV19 and TRBJ1-5; D uncertain. This CDR3 comprises 12 residues. The V gene lost 5 bases and the J gene lost 7 bases, with 9 bases spanning the gap. Germline V gene sequence: CDR1 LNHDA, CDR2 SQIVND (reference sequence). CDR3 amino acids: CASSGIGQPQHF. DNA for the CDR3: TGTGCCAGTAGTGGAATAGGGCAGCCCCAGCATTTT.

The rearrangement uses TRBV10-3 and TRBJ2-7; 7 nucleotides align to TRBD1. The CDR3 contains 13 residues. V trimming: 4 bases; J trimming: 5 bases; junction bases outside the gene matches: 5. Germline V gene sequence: CDR1 ENHRY, CDR2 SYGVKD. Here the CDR3 DNA reads TGTGCCATCAGTGGGGGACAGCTTGACGAGCAGTACTTC. Amino acid sequence: CAISGGQLDEQYF.

CDR3 protein: CASSKDLTDTQYF. The CDR3 nucleotides are TGTGCCAGCTCTAAGGACCTCACAGATACGCAGTATTTT. The V gene is TRBV19, the J gene TRBJ2-3; D gene ambiguous. This CDR3 spans 13 amino acids. Trimming left V 9 bases short and J 2 bases short, with 12 bases between. CDR1 and CDR2 (germline): LNHDA, SQIVND (reference sequence).

This clone was seen a single time. The V call is TRBV5-1, the J call TRBJ2-5, with 10 bases fitting TRBD2. Gene TRBJ2-7 matches the end of the DNA better, so the J call may be wrong. Germline-derived CDR1 and CDR2 are SGHRS and YFSETQ. This CDR3 spans 16 amino acids. CDR3 sequence reads: CASSLGTSGAGAEQYF. As DNA, the CDR3 is TGCGCCAGCAGCTTGGGGACTAGCGGAGCGGGGGCCGAGCAGTACTTC.

The CDR3 coding sequence is TGTGCCAGCAGGACAGATTACGAGCAGTACTTC. This codes for CASRTDYEQYF. The chain is built from TRBV2 and TRBJ2-7, with D possibly TRBD1 on 5 matching bases. V shed 6 bases and J shed 4 bases, with 7 bases lying between them. This CDR3 has 11 amino acids. In germline, CDR1 is SNHLY, CDR2 FYNNEI. The whole variable domain, filled in from reference TRBV2 and TRBJ2-7, reads EPEVTQTPSHQVTQMGQEVILRCVPISNHLYFYWYRQILGQKVEFLVSFYNNEISEKSEIFDDQFSVERPDGSNFTLKIRSTKLEDSAMYFCASRTDYEQYFGPGTRLTVT.

The chain joins TRBV19 to TRBJ1-5; D is undetermined. From germline, CDR1 is LNHDA and CDR2 SQIVND (reference sequence). Trimming pared 5 bases from V and 9 bases from J, leaving 11 bases between. The CDR3 is 12 residues long. In DNA, the CDR3 is TGTGCCAGTAGTCCTCAGGACGCGCCCCAGCATTTT. It codes for CASSPQDAPQHF.

V and J are TRBV2 and TRBJ2-7; perhaps TRBD2 as D (7 bases). Germline CDR1 is SNHLY and CDR2 is FYNNEI. The CDR3 is 16 residues long. V was shortened by 4 bases and J by 2 bases, with 18 bases between the two germline ends. The CDR3 coding sequence is TGTGCCAGCAGTGTAGGGGGTCACGGGGGGACCTACGAGCAGTACTTC. Its translation is CASSVGGHGGTYEQYF.

The chain employs TRBV19 and TRBJ2-2; 9 bases fit TRBD1. The CDR3 runs to 14 residues. In germline, CDR1 is LNHDA, CDR2 SQIVND (reference sequence). The V and J ends lost 6 bases and 5 bases, in that order; junction bases with no gene match: 4. The CDR3 loop is CASSPGTGTGELFF. The CDR3 DNA follows: TGTGCCAGTAGCCCCGGGACAGGGACCGGGGAGCTGTTTTTT.

V is TRBV27 and J is TRBJ2-6; D call uncertain. Germline assignment: CDR1 MNHEY and CDR2 SMNVEV (reference sequence). Trimming took 5 bases from V and 0 from J, leaving 2 bases between them. This CDR3 contains 13 residues. The DNA of the CDR3 is TGTGCCAGCAGTCGCTCTGGGGCCAACGTCCTGACTTTC. This gives the protein CASSRSGANVLTF.

This clone has more than one count but fewer than ten. V gene TRBV10-3 combines with J gene TRBJ1-1, with D unclear. The CDR3 has 11 amino acids. CDR1 is ENHRY, CDR2 SYGVKD, per germline. V lost 2 bases to trimming and J lost 8 bases, with 6 bases between them. DNA for the CDR3: TGTGCCATCAGTGAGACAGACGAAGCTTTCTTT. This encodes CAISETDEAFF.

In its sample, this clone was seen once. The chain has TRBV29-1 and TRBJ2-3; TRBD1 might be the D (6 bases). The CDR3 has 14 amino acids. V was clipped by 6 bases and J by 0 bases, with 13 bases between them. From germline, CDR1 is SQVTM and CDR2 ANQGSEA. The CDR3: CSVPGHRSTDTQYF. The CDR3 nucleotides read TGCAGCGTCCCGGGACACCGAAGCACAGATACGCAGTATTTT.